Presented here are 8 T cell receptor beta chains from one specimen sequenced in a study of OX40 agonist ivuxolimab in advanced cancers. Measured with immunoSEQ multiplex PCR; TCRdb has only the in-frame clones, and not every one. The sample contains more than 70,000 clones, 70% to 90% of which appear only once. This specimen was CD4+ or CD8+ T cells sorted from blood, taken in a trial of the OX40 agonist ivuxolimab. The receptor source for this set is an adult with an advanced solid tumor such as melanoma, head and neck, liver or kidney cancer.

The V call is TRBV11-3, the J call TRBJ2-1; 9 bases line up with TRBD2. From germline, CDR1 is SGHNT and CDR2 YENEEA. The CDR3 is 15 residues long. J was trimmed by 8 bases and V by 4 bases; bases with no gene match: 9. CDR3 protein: CASSWRAGGVDEQFF. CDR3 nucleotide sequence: TGTGCCAGCAGCTGGAGAGCGGGGGGAGTGGATGAGCAGTTCTTC.

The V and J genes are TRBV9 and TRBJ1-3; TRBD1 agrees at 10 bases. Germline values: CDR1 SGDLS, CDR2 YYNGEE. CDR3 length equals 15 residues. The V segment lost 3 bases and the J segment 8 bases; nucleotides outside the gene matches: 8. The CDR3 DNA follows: TGTGCCAGCAGCGAGGGGGACAGGGGCTTTCACACCATATATTTT. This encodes CASSEGDRGFHTIYF.

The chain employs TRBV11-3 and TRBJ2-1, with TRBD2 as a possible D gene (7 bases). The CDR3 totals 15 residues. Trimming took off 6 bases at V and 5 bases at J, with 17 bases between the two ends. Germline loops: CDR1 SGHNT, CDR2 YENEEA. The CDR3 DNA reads TGTGCCAGCAGTGCCTACGGGGGGCCCGACAATGAGCAGTTCTTC. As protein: CASSAYGGPDNEQFF.

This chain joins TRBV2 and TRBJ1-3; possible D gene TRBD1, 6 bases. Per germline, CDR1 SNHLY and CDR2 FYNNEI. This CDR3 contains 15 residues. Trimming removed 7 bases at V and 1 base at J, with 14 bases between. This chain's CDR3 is CASNTGITSGNTIYF. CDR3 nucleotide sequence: TGTGCCAGCAATACAGGGATTACGTCTGGAAACACCATATATTTT.

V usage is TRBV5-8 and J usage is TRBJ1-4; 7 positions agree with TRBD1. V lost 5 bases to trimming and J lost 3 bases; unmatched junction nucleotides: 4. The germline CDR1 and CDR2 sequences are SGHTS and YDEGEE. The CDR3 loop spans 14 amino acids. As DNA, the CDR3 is TGTGCCAGCAGTATGGGACAGCCTAATGAAAAACTGTTTTTT. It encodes CASSMGQPNEKLFF.

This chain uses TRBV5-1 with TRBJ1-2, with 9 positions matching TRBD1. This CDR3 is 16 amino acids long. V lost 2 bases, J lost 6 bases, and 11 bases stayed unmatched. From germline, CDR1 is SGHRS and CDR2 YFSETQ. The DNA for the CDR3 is TGCGCCAGCAGCTTTGGGACGAGAAGGACAGGGGATGGCTACACCTTC. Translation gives CASSFGTRRTGDGYTF.

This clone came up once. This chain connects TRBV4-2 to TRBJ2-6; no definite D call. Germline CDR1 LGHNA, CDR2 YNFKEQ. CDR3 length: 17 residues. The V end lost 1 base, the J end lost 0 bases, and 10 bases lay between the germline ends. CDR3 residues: CASSQVAVSSGANVLTF. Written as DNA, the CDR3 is TGTGCCAGCAGCCAAGTTGCCGTTAGCTCTGGGGCCAACGTCCTGACTTTC.

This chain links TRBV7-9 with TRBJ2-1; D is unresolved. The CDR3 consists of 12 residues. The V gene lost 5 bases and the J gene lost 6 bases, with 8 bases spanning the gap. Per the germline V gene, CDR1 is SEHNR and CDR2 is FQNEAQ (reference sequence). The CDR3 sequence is CASSRRFNEQFF. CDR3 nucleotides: TGTGCCAGCAGCCGACGGTTCAATGAGCAGTTCTTC.